The 18 T cell receptor beta chains below were found in one sample sequenced in a study of shared clonotypes between healthy human individuals. Assay: immunoSEQ multiplex PCR; the TCRdb copy retains only in-frame clones and omits some. The table shows roughly 2.5 million clones, with around 94% occurring only once. Input material: naive CD4+ T cells sorted from blood. The subset denotes: CD45RA+ positively selected. All receptors come from a young man in good health.

To note about this clone: Additional DNA sequences in this sample encode the identical CDR3. The chain uses TRBV28 and TRBJ1-4, with unresolved D. The CDR3 is 11 amino acids. Germline lookup yields CDR1 MDHEN and CDR2 SYDVKM. Trimming stripped 8 bases from V and 3 bases from J, with 4 bases between. The CDR3 DNA is TGTGCCAGCTTCTCTAATGAAAAACTGTTTTTT. Protein sequence: CASFSNEKLFF.

V gene TRBV5-4 combines with J gene TRBJ2-7, with D perhaps TRBD1 or TRBD2 (5 bases each). The CDR3 loop spans 13 amino acids. V shed 3 bases and J shed 5 bases, with 12 bases lying between them. Germline V gene lookup returns CDR1 SGHNT and CDR2 YYREEE (reference sequence). This CDR3 reads CASSWDQGDEQYF. The CDR3 DNA sequence: TGTGCCAGCAGCTGGGACCAAGGCGACGAGCAGTACTTC. The complete variable domain, with remaining parts taken from reference TRBV5-4 and TRBJ2-7, reads ETGVTQSPTHLIKTRGQQVTLRCSSQSGHNTVSWYQQALGQGPQFIFQYYREEENGRGNFPPRFSGLQFPNYSSELNVNALELDDSALYLCASSWDQGDEQYFGPGTRLTVT.

Comment on this clone: Distinct nucleotide sequences in the sample also encode this CDR3. The gene calls are TRBV11-2 and TRBJ1-1; D not resolved. Germline assignment: CDR1 SGHAT and CDR2 FQNNGV. V lost 3 bases to trimming and J lost 0 bases, with 5 bases between them. The length of the CDR3 is 13 residues. The CDR3 loop reads CASSLDLNTEAFF. For the CDR3, the DNA is TGTGCCAGCAGCTTGGACTTGAACACTGAAGCTTTCTTT.

The chain joins TRBV25-1 to TRBJ2-5, with D possibly being TRBD2 (6 bases). The better agreement between TRBJ2-7 and the DNA end casts doubt on the J call. CDR3 size: 15 residues. CDR1 MGHDK and CDR2 SYGVNS come from the germline V gene. The CDR3, as DNA: TGTGCCAGCAGTGCCCAGGATCACTGGGGGGACGAGCAGTACTTC. Its translation is CASSAQDHWGDEQYF.

V gene TRBV19 combines with J gene TRBJ2-7, with no clear D. V lost 1 base and J lost 2, with 15 bases in between. Germline V gene sequence: CDR1 LNHDA, CDR2 SQIVND (reference sequence). The CDR3 has 16 amino acids. The CDR3, as DNA: TGTGCCAGTAGTATAGCCTTCGACTGGAAGACCTACGAGCAGTACTTC. This codes for CASSIAFDWKTYEQYF.

This clone was seen only once. Different DNA sequences within this sample yield the same CDR3. J is TRBJ2-5 and V is TRBV18; weak D call: TRBD1 (5 bases). Between the trimmed V and J ends, which lost 3 bases and 3 bases, there was a span of 11 bases. CDR3 size: 14 residues. The V gene's germline CDR1 is KGHSH and CDR2 LQKENI. In DNA, the CDR3 is TGTGCCAGCTCACCGAGGCAGGGTGAAGAGACCCAGTACTTC. It translates to CASSPRQGEETQYF.

The chain employs TRBV4-3 and TRBJ2-3, with 8 nucleotides matching TRBD2. There are 16 residues in the CDR3. V lost 0 bases to trimming and J lost 7 bases; unmatched junction nucleotides: 9. Per the germline V gene, CDR1 is LGHNA and CDR2 is YSLEER. This chain's CDR3 is CASSQDKTSGTHTQYF. The CDR3 DNA reads as TGCGCCAGCAGCCAAGATAAAACTAGCGGAACGCATACGCAGTATTTT.

The chain carries TRBV30 and TRBJ2-3; D may be TRBD2 (7 bases). V was clipped by 2 bases and J by 4 bases, with 16 bases between them. This CDR3 region has 15 residues. Germline-derived CDR1 and CDR2 are GTSNPN and SVGIG (reference sequence). As DNA, the CDR3 is TGTGCCTGGAGTAAGGTGGGGGGGCGCGCAGATACGCAGTATTTT. Encoded protein: CAWSKVGGRADTQYF. Filled out from reference TRBV30 and TRBJ2-3, the complete variable domain reads SQTIHQWPATLVQPVGSPLSLECTVEGTSNPNLYWYRQAAGRGLQLLFYSVGIGQISSEVPQNLSASRPQDRQFILSSKKLLLSDSGFYLCAWSKVGGRADTQYFGPGTRLTVL.

This clone was found a few times. J is TRBJ1-2 and V is TRBV30; D is unclear. From germline, CDR1 is GTSNPN and CDR2 SVGIG (reference sequence). CDR3 length: 15 amino acids. V was trimmed by 3 bases and J by 0 bases, leaving 14 bases between them. The CDR3 protein is CAWSLKGRSNYGYTF. As DNA, the CDR3 is TGTGCCTGGAGCCTAAAGGGCAGGTCTAACTATGGCTACACCTTC.

On this clone: At the DNA level, this CDR3 is encoded by other sequences in the same sample as well. The chain joins TRBV5-4 to TRBJ2-4, with 8 bases fitting TRBD2. V trimming: 4 bases; J trimming: 1 base; junction bases outside the gene matches: 7. Per germline, CDR1 SGHNT and CDR2 YYREEE (reference sequence). The CDR3 spans 16 residues. In DNA form, the CDR3 reads TGTGCCAGCAGCCCCGGGGGGGGCTTGGCCAAAAACATTCAGTACTTC. It yields the protein CASSPGGGLAKNIQYF.

This chain connects TRBV19 to TRBJ2-2; D unclear. The CDR3 has 14 residues. V dropped 7 bases and J dropped 1 base, with 10 bases sitting between them. The germline V gene encodes CDR1 LNHDA and CDR2 SQIVND (reference sequence). The CDR3: CASKVFRNTGELFF. The CDR3 nucleotides read TGTGCCAGTAAGGTGTTCAGGAACACCGGGGAGCTGTTTTTT.

V and J are TRBV7-9 and TRBJ2-1, with D unresolved. V dropped 4 bases and J dropped 8 bases, with 12 bases sitting between them. The CDR3 length is 13 residues. The germline V gene encodes CDR1 SEHNR and CDR2 FQNEAQ (reference sequence). CDR3 in amino acids: CASSSRRVDEQFF. For the CDR3, the DNA is TGTGCCAGCAGCTCCCGCCGGGTTGATGAGCAGTTCTTC.

The chain uses TRBV10-3 and TRBJ2-1; 8 bases fit TRBD1. The CDR3 is made up of 16 amino acids. Germline CDR1 ENHRY, CDR2 SYGVKD. The V and J ends lost 6 bases and 0 bases, in that order; junction bases with no gene match: 7. CDR3 DNA sequence: TGTGCCATCAGAGGGCCAGGACAGGGCTCCTACAATGAGCAGTTCTTC. Protein: CAIRGPGQGSYNEQFF.

The chain combines TRBV2 with TRBJ2-3; the match to TRBD2 covers 7 bases. V lost 6 bases and J lost 0; bases outside the gene matches: 3. This CDR3 region has 14 residues. Germline CDR1 is SNHLY and CDR2 is FYNNEI. CDR3 DNA: TGTGCCAGCAGAGCGGGACTAAGCACAGATACGCAGTATTTT. This codes for CASRAGLSTDTQYF.

CDR3 sequence (DNA): TGTGCCAGCTCACGGTTTGACAGGGTCTACGAGCAGTACTTC. Protein product: CASSRFDRVYEQYF. V gene TRBV18 combines with J gene TRBJ2-7; 7 bases line up with TRBD1. CDR3 size: 14 residues. The V gene's germline CDR1 is KGHSH and CDR2 LQKENI. V was clipped by 4 bases and J by 3 bases; unmatched bases: 6.

This chain joins TRBV7-6 and TRBJ2-3; 15 positions match TRBD2. CDR3 size: 16 residues. Per the germline V gene, CDR1 is SGHVS and CDR2 is FNYEAQ. The junction had 2 bases not matched to a gene; V was cut back by 5 bases and J by 2 bases. DNA for the CDR3: TGTGCCAGCAGCGGGACTAGCGGGGGGCCCACAGATACGCAGTATTTT. The encoded protein is CASSGTSGGPTDTQYF.

This chain uses TRBV28 with TRBJ2-7; the D is unclear. From germline, CDR1 is MDHEN and CDR2 SYDVKM. Trimming left V 2 bases short and J 9 bases short, with 11 bases between. The CDR3 spans 12 residues. CDR3 DNA: TGTGCCAGCAGTTTAGCTTCCCACGGGCAGTACTTC. As protein: CASSLASHGQYF.

The V gene is TRBV27, the J gene TRBJ1-4; D is unresolved. Germline V gene sequence: CDR1 MNHEY, CDR2 SMNVEV (reference sequence). Trimming shortened V by 2 bases and J by 4 bases, and 8 bases separated the two germline ends. The CDR3 consists of 14 residues. As DNA, the CDR3 is TGTGCCAGCAGTTTACGCGGACGTAATGAAAAACTGTTTTTT. This codes for CASSLRGRNEKLFF.